Each of the 19 T cell receptor beta chains below was sequenced from the same sample in a study of blood T cell repertoires in COVID-19. Using immunoSEQ multiplex PCR, the repertoire was profiled, and TCRdb retains in-frame clones only, with some absent. The repertoire holds 120,000 to 150,000 clones, about 88% seen once, with about 2.5% in the top ten. The sample taken for sequencing was peripheral blood. Receptors were obtained from a human donor in a cohort sampled during active COVID-19.

The chain links TRBV7-9 to TRBJ1-5; a weak D match, TRBD1 (5 bases). Trimming stripped 0 bases from V and 4 bases from J, with 10 bases between. CDR1 is SEHNR and CDR2 is FQNEAQ in the germline V gene (reference sequence). This CDR3 is built from 15 residues. The chain's CDR3 is CASSLADSRNQPQHF. The CDR3 DNA sequence: TGTGCCAGCAGCTTAGCTGACAGTCGGAATCAGCCCCAGCATTTT.

In regard to this clone: The junction does not match germline at one end; this may be a read error. Other DNA sequences in this specimen translate into the identical CDR3. V and J are TRBV11-2 and TRBJ2-7; D gene uncertain. The germline CDR1 and CDR2 sequences are SGHAT and FQNNGV. This CDR3 is built from 14 residues. The CDR3 loop is CASSLILQPVEQYF. The CDR3, as DNA: TGTGCCAGCAGCTTAATTCTACAGCCGGTCGAGCAGTACTTT.

The V and J genes are TRBV4-2 and TRBJ2-7; TRBD1 agrees at 7 bases. The V segment lost 4 bases and the J segment 2 bases; nucleotides outside the gene matches: 5. The CDR3 runs to 14 residues. Germline CDR1 reads LGHNA; CDR2 reads YNFKEQ. CDR3 amino acids: CASSPRGQTYEQYF. CDR3 nucleotides: TGTGCCAGCAGCCCAAGGGGACAGACCTACGAGCAGTACTTC.

The CDR3 spells CASSQDGTGVYEQYF. The CDR3 DNA sequence: TGTGCCAGCAGCCAAGATGGGACAGGGGTCTACGAGCAGTACTTC. The chain combines TRBV4-2 with TRBJ2-7; TRBD1 matches 10 bases. CDR1 is LGHNA and CDR2 is YNFKEQ in the germline V gene. J lost 3 bases, V lost 0 bases, and 2 bases had no gene match. The CDR3 sequence is 15 residues long.

The chain is built from TRBV9 and TRBJ2-1; 10 bases align to TRBD2. V was pared by 0 bases and J by 0 bases, with 9 bases of the junction left unmatched. Germline lookup yields CDR1 SGDLS and CDR2 YYNGEE. The CDR3 runs to 19 residues. For the CDR3, the DNA is TGTGCCAGCAGCGTAGGGGTAGCGGGAGGTCTTAGCTCCTACAATGAGCAGTTCTTC. The encoded protein is CASSVGVAGGLSSYNEQFF.

The V gene is TRBV4-2, the J gene TRBJ2-1; D is uncertain. Germline CDR1 and CDR2: LGHNA and YNFKEQ. The CDR3 spans 15 residues. V lost 2 bases and J 6 bases, leaving 14 bases between the germline ends. The CDR3 region has the DNA TGTGCCAGCAGCCAATACTTCGACACCCGCAATGAGCAGTTCTTC. Encoded protein: CASSQYFDTRNEQFF.

This chain joins TRBV6-5 and TRBJ2-7; TRBD1 matches at 8 bases. Germline assignment: CDR1 MNHEY and CDR2 SVGAGI. With 8 bases clipped from V and 2 bases from J, the junction kept 8 bases outside the gene matches. The CDR3 length is 14 residues. The CDR3 spells CASSRDRSAYEQYF. CDR3 sequence (DNA): TGTGCCAGCTCTAGGGACAGGAGCGCCTACGAGCAGTACTTC.

The rearrangement links TRBV5-1 to TRBJ2-3; maybe TRBD1 (6 bases). The CDR3 consists of 14 residues. The germline V and J ends were trimmed by 0 bases and 3 bases, with 8 bases remaining between them. Germline assignment: CDR1 SGHRS and CDR2 YFSETQ. The CDR3: CASSLDRVTDTQYF. The CDR3, as DNA: TGCGCCAGCAGCTTGGACAGGGTAACAGATACGCAGTATTTT.

V usage is TRBV10-1 and J usage is TRBJ2-1, with 9 bases aligning to TRBD1. Losses at the gene ends were 0 bases for V and 5 bases for J; bases not matched to a gene: 8. The length of the CDR3 is 17 residues. Germline V gene lookup returns CDR1 WNHNN and CDR2 SYGVQD (reference sequence). The CDR3 coding sequence is TGCGCCAGCAGTGAGTCGATGGGGACAGGGAAGGACAATGAGCAGTTCTTC. Residues: CASSESMGTGKDNEQFF.

The V gene is TRBV28, the J gene TRBJ1-5, with D uncertain. The CDR3 runs 14 residues. V dropped 7 bases and J dropped 6 bases, with 16 bases sitting between them. Germline-derived CDR1 and CDR2 are MDHEN and SYDVKM. The CDR3 is CASTQSDSGQPQHF. The CDR3 nucleotides are TGTGCCAGCACCCAGTCCGACTCGGGTCAGCCCCAGCATTTT.

The J gene is TRBJ1-5, the V gene TRBV6-6; 9 bases fit TRBD1. V lost 6 bases to trimming and J lost 3 bases; unmatched junction nucleotides: 9. Looked up from germline, CDR1 is MNHNY and CDR2 is SVGAGI (reference sequence). CDR3 length: 16 amino acids. CDR3 DNA sequence: TGTGCCAGCAGGCCCCTCAGGGACAGGGCCAATCAGCCCCAGCATTTT. Residues: CASRPLRDRANQPQHF.

V and J are TRBV3-1 (or the pseudogene TRBV3-2) and TRBJ1-5, with 7 bases matching TRBD1. The germline V gene has CDR1 LGHDT and CDR2 YNNKEL (reference sequence). Losses at the gene ends were 0 bases for V and 3 bases for J; bases not matched to a gene: 5. CDR3 length: 16 amino acids. CDR3 sequence reads: CASSQDATGLNQPQHF. The CDR3 DNA reads as TGTGCCAGCAGCCAAGATGCGACAGGGCTCAATCAGCCCCAGCATTTT.

The chain employs TRBV7-2 and TRBJ1-3; D is perhaps TRBD1 (6 bases). Trimming stripped 5 bases from V and 0 bases from J, with 14 bases between. CDR3 length: 16 amino acids. Germline V CDR1 and CDR2: SGHTA, FQGNSA. DNA for the CDR3: TGTGCCAGCAGCCCGCTATCAGGGGCCTCTGGAAACACCATATATTTT. Translation: CASSPLSGASGNTIYF. The whole variable domain, filled in from reference TRBV7-2 and TRBJ1-3, reads GAGVSQSPSNKVTEKGKDVELRCDPISGHTALYWYRQSLGQGLEFLIYFQGNSAPDKSGLPSDRFSAERTGGSVSTLTIQRTQQEDSAVYLCASSPLSGASGNTIYFGEGSWLTVV.

The chain recombines TRBV6-2 or TRBV6-3 with TRBJ2-5; TRBD1 matches 8 bases. V gave up 2 bases and J gave up 3 bases; unmatched junction bases: 8. The germline V gene has CDR1 MNHEY and CDR2 SVGEGT. This CDR3 has 16 residues. CDR3 loop: CASSYDPRGRKETQYF. The CDR3 region has the DNA TGTGCCAGCAGTTACGATCCCAGGGGGCGGAAAGAGACCCAGTACTTC.

V is TRBV4-3 and J is TRBJ2-7; 9 nucleotides agree with TRBD2. From germline, CDR1 is LGHNA and CDR2 YSLEER. The CDR3 has 15 residues. The trim removed 4 bases at V and 2 bases at J, leaving 6 bases unmatched. The CDR3: CASSRMTSGPYEQYF. CDR3 coding DNA: TGCGCCAGCAGCCGTATGACTAGCGGTCCCTACGAGCAGTACTTC.

The rearrangement uses TRBV20-1 and TRBJ2-7; 8 positions agree with TRBD2. The CDR3 runs to 11 residues. Germline trimming cut 8 bases from V and 0 bases from J; bases unmatched to any gene: 0. Germline V gene lookup returns CDR1 DFQATT and CDR2 SNEGSKA (reference sequence). The CDR3 sequence is CSSGSSYEQYF. For the CDR3, the DNA is TGCAGTAGCGGGAGCTCCTACGAGCAGTACTTC.

The genes are TRBV5-6 and TRBJ2-5; perhaps TRBD1 as D (6 bases). Per the germline V gene, CDR1 is SGHDT and CDR2 is YYEEEE. V was pared by 4 bases and J by 2 bases, with 9 bases between. The CDR3 extends over 13 amino acids. The CDR3 sequence: CASSIGQQETQYF. CDR3 coding DNA: TGTGCCAGCAGCATTGGACAGCAAGAGACCCAGTACTTC.

The CDR3 nucleotides are TGTGCCAGCAGCAGACGGGCGGACAAAGAGACCCAGTACTTC. This encodes CASSRRADKETQYF. The V call is TRBV5-5, the J call TRBJ2-5; D is possibly TRBD1 (5 bases). The CDR3 runs to 14 residues. Germline CDR1 reads SGHKS; CDR2 reads YYEKEE (reference sequence). Trimming removed 4 bases at V and 3 bases at J, with 13 bases between.

This clone was counted once. One end of the junction does not line up with germline, which may come from a read error. Other DNA variants within this sample encode the same CDR3. V is TRBV5-1 and J is TRBJ2-2, with 7 bases identical to TRBD2. In germline, CDR1 is SGHRS, CDR2 YFSETQ. This CDR3 has 15 amino acids. The CDR3 spells CASSLVASGTGELFF. The CDR3 region has the DNA TGTGCCAGCAGCTTGGTAGCTAGCGGAACCGGGGAGCTGTTTTTT.